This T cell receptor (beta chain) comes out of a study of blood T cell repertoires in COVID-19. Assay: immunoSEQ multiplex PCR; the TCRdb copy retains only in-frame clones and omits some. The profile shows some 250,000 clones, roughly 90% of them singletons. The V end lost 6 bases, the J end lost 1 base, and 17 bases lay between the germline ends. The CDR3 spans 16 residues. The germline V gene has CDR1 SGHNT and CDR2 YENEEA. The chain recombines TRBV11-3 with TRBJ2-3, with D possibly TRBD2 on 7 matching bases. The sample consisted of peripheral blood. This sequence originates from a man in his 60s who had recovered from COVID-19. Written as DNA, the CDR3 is TGTGCCAGCAGTTTCGGGGGGCCTATCCGCACAGATACGCAGTATTTT. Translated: CASSFGGPIRTDTQYF.